This T cell receptor (beta chain) was found in a study of cytomegalovirus exposure and HLA in healthy donors (dated by TCRdb to 2017 to 2019). With respect to the entire study: According to an earlier analysis of around 600 of the donors, about 179 million T cells yielded 117 million unique TCR beta sequences and 276 Gb of sequence data. In addition to the first cohort of 650 to 800 subjects, a separate validation cohort of approximately 130 different subjects was used. Across approximately 400 genotyped donors of the cohort, an average of roughly 250,000 unique TCR beta nucleotide sequences per donor were sequenced, and around 19% of those sequences were non-productive. To predict cytomegalovirus infection status, the study brought together high-throughput TCR immunosequencing, statistical association of individual TCRs with disease status, and machine learning. A later analysis re-analyzed previously published TCR beta repertoires from about 730 donors and added high-resolution HLA genotyping to study TCR occurrence patterns. Using immunosequencing, the study profiled T cell repertoires from about 650 subjects and related those repertoires to cytomegalovirus serostatus. The genetic ancestry cluster associated with self-reported Caucasian donors included over 65% of the approximately 410 genotyped donors. The later analysis used no new phenotypic data to find candidate immune exposures, relying instead on TCR beta sequences and their occurrence across donors. A later genetic analysis used genome-wide SNP genotypes for about 65% of the roughly 670 donors, treating that subset as a discovery cohort. Roughly 5 DR-DQ haplotypes were handled as single units for association and clustering, since linkage in the cohort was strong. The aim of the study was to test whether cataloging public T cell receptors could identify signatures of past pathogen exposure. Every discovery cohort repertoire had been produced on one sequencing platform. In an earlier analysis of 587 of the donors, high-throughput TCR beta sequencing was used to judge whether each TCR beta V gene segment behaved as functional or pseudogenic. Donor age, sex, ethnicity and CMV serostatus were compiled together with the repertoire data. An early release that covered approximately 600 HLA-typed donors contained 300 to 350 gigabases of sequencing data and tens of millions of unique TCR sequences. Typing coverage differed by locus: A, B, C, DRB1 and DQB1 were typed in about 620-630 donors, DQA1 in about 500, DPA1 in 600 to 610, and DPB1 in about 450. HLA typing included class I and class II loci at four-digit resolution. The study at large found these results: A later analysis associated 15,000 or so TCR beta sequences with specific HLA alleles at a false discovery rate of 0.05. In vitro tests confirmed that a few of the cytomegalovirus-associated TCR beta chains recognize cytomegalovirus antigens. A further reported finding was that TCR beta sequences accurately predicted the HLA-A and HLA-B alleles for most subjects in the first cohort. According to the authors, the approach could potentially be generalized to other disease states and immunological phenotypes. According to a later analysis, TCR association rates differed among HLA loci, with DRB1 alleles showing the most associated TCRs and HLA-C alleles showing the fewest. The presence/absence analyses assumed that sequencing depth was roughly uniform across donors, and that assumption may not be true. The sequencing pipeline was judged likely to have produced a cluster of highly shared sequence variants as a technical artifact. In a later analysis, most CMV-associated TCR beta chains were found to appear HLA-restricted, with HLA associations seemingly driven largely by CMV exposure. An earlier analysis of 587 of the donors showed that most TCR beta V segments appeared in productive rearrangements either about 87% or about 30% of the time, which broadly matched IMGT annotations. Strong co-occurrence of HLA alleles, especially DR and DQ, made assigning TCR associations to individual alleles difficult. CMV serostatus was the only immune exposure information available for the cohort. Some IMGT-functional V segments, including TRBV6-2 and TRBV6-3, could not be distinguished by the 87-base-pair reads and were therefore excluded. A later analysis reported that several top co-occurrence clusters appeared linked to parvovirus B19, influenza, CMV and Epstein-Barr virus. Most TCR sequences were seen in very few donors, while some public TCRs were found in many individuals. The classifier was reported to diagnose cytomegalovirus status with high specificity and sensitivity in both the original cohort and the validation cohort. A later genetic analysis reported fewer N-insertions in productive TCRs among donors in an Asian-associated ancestry cluster than the roughly 720-donor mean. Because HLA typing was missing for some donors at each locus, association tests included only the typed subset. Over 15 rarely observed V segments, including chromosome 9 orphons, were excluded from the earlier analysis of several hundred of the donors because counts were too low. V-gene and J-gene trimming of TCR beta chains was associated with a missense DCLRE1C variant in a later genetic analysis, and the association was replicated in an independent cohort. A total of 150 or so TCR beta chains were listed by the study as associated with cytomegalovirus. The cohort was sequenced for TCR beta chains only, and without alpha or paired-chain data the features that could be detected were limited. A later analysis found that HLA-associated TCR beta chains were more clonally expanded and had lower generation probabilities than equally common non-associated chains. Linkage disequilibrium might explain the correlated functional status among segregating V segments, but an unknown experimental factor could not be excluded.

The cohort comprised fewer than 750 healthy bone marrow donors. All cohort members were sampled while nominally healthy, although unrecorded immune exposures were likely present. The donor tested CMV seropositive and was one of the 289 seropositive cohort members. A peripheral blood sample was collected from each donor, and TCR beta sequencing was performed on peripheral blood mononuclear cells. The Qiagen DNeasy Blood Extraction Kit was used to extract genomic DNA from the blood cell samples. As for this clone: What antigen it recognizes has not been identified. Base qualities are not at hand, and no much larger clone is one base apart.

Library preparation used the immunoSEQ multiplex PCR assay. For the multiplex PCR, a mixture combining 60 forward primers for TCR Vbeta segments and 13 reverse primers for TCR Jbeta segments was used. Amplification of the CDR3 region of rearranged TCR beta genes was performed with a multiplex PCR assay on genomic DNA. The amplified TCR beta libraries were sequenced on the Illumina HiSeq System as 87-base-pair reads. From the authors' description of their analysis: A later analysis tallied 75 million to 95 million unique TCR beta chains across the approximately 670 repertoires, and about 10 million of those chains were shared by two or more donors. To remove PCR and sequencing errors, raw reads were error-corrected and collapsed into unique sequences using a nearest-neighbor algorithm that merged closely related sequences. CDR3 sequences were aligned to IMGT reference sequences to assign V, D and J gene segments. For a sequence to be retained, at least a six-nucleotide match to both a V gene segment and a J gene segment was required. A rearrangement counted as productive if the CDR3 had no stop codons and remained in frame with V and J, and every other rearrangement counted as non-productive. CDR3 was defined according to IMGT convention as the region running from the second conserved V-encoded cysteine to the conserved J-encoded phenylalanine. The earlier analysis of about 610 of the donors excluded any sequence lacking an unambiguous match to a single V gene segment. In an earlier analysis of around 590 of the donors, a V segment was called functional when productive rearrangements were above 56.7%, and segregating when the standard deviation between donors exceeded 5%. A statistical classification framework was developed to diagnose cytomegalovirus status using the catalog of TCR beta chain sequences. In a later analysis, TCR nucleotide sequences were compared against IMGT/GENE-DB human TR gene sequences so that V and J genes could be assigned. A later analysis assigned CDR3 sequences and most-parsimonious VDJ recombination scenarios with the TCRdist pipeline. In a later analysis, each TCR beta chain was defined by its CDR3 amino acid sequence together with its V-gene family, and reads without a unique V-gene family were excluded. To address suspected cross-contamination and a sequencing artifact, a later analysis removed approximately 590 highly shared, low-generation-probability nucleotide sequences. In a later analysis, a clonal expansion index was calculated for each public chain from normalized within-repertoire ranks of inferred template counts. In a later analysis, generation probabilities were computed using a VDJ recombination model fitted to out-of-frame rearrangements, and the results were checked against IGoR. In a later analysis, hypergeometric tests were used to score TCR-TCR, TCR-HLA and TCR-CMV co-occurrence, with a repertoire-size bias correction applied to TCR pairs. A later analysis estimated false discovery rates by permuting HLA or CMV assignments 20 times. In a later analysis, co-occurring TCRs were grouped using DBSCAN, with TCRdist sequence similarity added in when clustering inside HLA-allele-positive subsets. Repertoires with fewer than 30,000 or more than 120,000 public chains were left out of co-occurrence clustering, as were about 5 repertoires with anomalous nucleotide sharing. Imported from immuneACCESS, the table was reduced by TCRdb to in-frame sequences with V and J called. These copies leave out some clones; in studies compared against another copy, an unresolved V gene accounts for under half, and the cause of the remainder is not known. Clone size and the V and J calls come from that table; the DNA yielded D and trimming. Across this sample there are about 160,000 clones, with approximately 80% seen only once. The ten largest clones add up to around 2.1% of the sample.

For this chain, trimming is 2 bases at the V end and 3 bases at the J end, and the number of junction bases without a gene match is 8. From the cysteine up to the phenylalanine, the CDR3 has a length of 16 residues. Of all the DNA, just the CDR3 is kept, 48 bases in frame from base 1. The germline V gene specifies SGDLS as CDR1 and YYNGEE as CDR2. The chain uses TRBV9 and TRBJ2-3; 8 bases in the junction line up with TRBD2. The sequencing sample was made of PBMCs. The source of this sequence is a man in his fifties or sixties in good health and CMV-seropositive. Read as DNA, the sequence is TGTGCCAGCAGCGTCCATCCCGGGGGGGGAACAGATACGCAGTATTTT. The resulting protein is CASSVHPGGGTDTQYF.